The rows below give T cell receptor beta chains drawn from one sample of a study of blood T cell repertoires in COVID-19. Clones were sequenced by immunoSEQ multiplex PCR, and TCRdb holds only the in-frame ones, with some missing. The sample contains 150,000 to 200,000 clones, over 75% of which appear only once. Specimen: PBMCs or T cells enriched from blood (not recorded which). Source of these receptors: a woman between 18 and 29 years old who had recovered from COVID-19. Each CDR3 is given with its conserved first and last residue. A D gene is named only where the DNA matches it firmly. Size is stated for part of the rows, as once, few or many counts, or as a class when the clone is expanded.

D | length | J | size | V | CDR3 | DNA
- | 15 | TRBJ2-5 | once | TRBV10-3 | CAMRLGASYQETQYF | TGTGCCATGCGTTTAGGGGCCTCGTACCAAGAGACCCAGTACTTC
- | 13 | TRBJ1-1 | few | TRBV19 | CASRTFTNTEAFF | TGTGCCAGTAGGACTTTTACGAACACTGAAGCTTTCTTT
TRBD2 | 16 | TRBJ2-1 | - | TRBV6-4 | CASSRTSGREVNEQFF | TGTGCCAGCAGCCGGACTAGCGGGAGGGAGGTCAATGAGCAGTTCTTC
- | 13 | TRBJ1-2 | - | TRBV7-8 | CASSQRGNYGYTF | TGTGCCAGCAGCCAAAGGGGAAACTATGGCTACACCTTC
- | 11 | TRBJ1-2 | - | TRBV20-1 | CSDRRAGGYTF | TGCAGTGACCGCAGGGCTGGCGGCTACACCTTC
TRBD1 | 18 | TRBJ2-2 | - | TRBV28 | CASFHGEDRVGNTGELFF | TGTGCCAGCTTCCACGGAGAGGACAGGGTGGGCAACACCGGGGAGCTGTTTTTT
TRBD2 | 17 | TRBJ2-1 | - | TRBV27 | CASTPFGGGSSYNEQFF | TGTGCCAGCACCCCCTTTGGGGGGGGGAGCTCCTACAATGAGCAGTTCTTC
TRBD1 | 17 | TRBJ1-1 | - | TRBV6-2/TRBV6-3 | CASSLSRQGTRNTEAFF | TGTGCCAGCAGCTTAAGCCGACAGGGAACCCGGAACACTGAAGCTTTCTTT
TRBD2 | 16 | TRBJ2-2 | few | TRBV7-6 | CASSSLAGEGTGELFF | TGTGCCAGCAGTTCACTAGCGGGAGAGGGCACCGGGGAGCTGTTTTTT
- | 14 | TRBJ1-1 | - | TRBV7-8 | CASSTSHMGVRAFF | TGTGCCAGCAGCACTAGCCACATGGGGGTTAGGGCTTTCTTT
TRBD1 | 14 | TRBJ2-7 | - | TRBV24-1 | CATSDPGQGFEQYF | TGTGCCACCAGTGACCCCGGACAGGGCTTCGAGCAGTACTTC
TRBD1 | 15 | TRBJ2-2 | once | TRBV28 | CASSPVRGSAGELFF | TGTGCCAGCAGCCCAGTCAGGGGGAGCGCCGGGGAGCTGTTTTTT
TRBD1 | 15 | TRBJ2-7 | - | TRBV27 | CASSELGQGTSEQYF | TGTGCCAGCAGTGAATTGGGACAGGGCACCTCCGAGCAGTACTTC
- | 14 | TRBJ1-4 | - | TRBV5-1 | CASSLDAANEKLFF | TGCGCCAGCAGCTTGGACGCAGCTAATGAAAAACTGTTTTTT
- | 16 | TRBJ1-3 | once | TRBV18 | CASSPWRPNSGNTIYF | TGTGCCAGCTCCCCTTGGCGGCCCAACTCTGGAAACACCATATATTTT
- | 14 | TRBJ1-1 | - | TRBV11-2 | CASSFRDKNTEAFF | TGTGCCAGCAGCTTCAGAGACAAGAACACTGAAGCTTTCTTT
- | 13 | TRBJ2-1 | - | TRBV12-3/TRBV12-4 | CASSQGSYNEQFF | TGTGCCAGCAGTCAGGGCTCCTACAATGAGCAGTTCTTC
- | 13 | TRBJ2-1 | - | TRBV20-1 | CSASRYIDNEQFF | TGCAGTGCTAGTCGGTATATCGACAATGAGCAGTTCTTC
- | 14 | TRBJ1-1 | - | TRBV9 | CASSVVTEFAEAFF | TGTGCCAGCAGCGTAGTGACAGAATTCGCTGAAGCTTTCTTT
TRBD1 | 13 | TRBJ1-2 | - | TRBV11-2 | CASRGGQTYGYTF | TGTGCCAGCAGGGGGGGACAGACATATGGCTACACCTTC
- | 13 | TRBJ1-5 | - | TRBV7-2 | CASSQGLIQPQHF | TGTGCCAGCAGCCAGGGGTTGATTCAGCCCCAGCATTTT
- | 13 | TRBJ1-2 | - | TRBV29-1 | CSVLGTMNYGYTF | TGCAGCGTTCTGGGGACAATGAACTATGGCTACACCTTC
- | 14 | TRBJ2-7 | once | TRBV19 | CASSIQGRLYEQYF | TGTGCCAGTAGTATACAGGGAAGACTCTACGAGCAGTACTTC
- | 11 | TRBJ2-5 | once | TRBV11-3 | CASSSGETQYF | TGTGCCAGCAGCAGCGGGGAGACCCAGTACTTC